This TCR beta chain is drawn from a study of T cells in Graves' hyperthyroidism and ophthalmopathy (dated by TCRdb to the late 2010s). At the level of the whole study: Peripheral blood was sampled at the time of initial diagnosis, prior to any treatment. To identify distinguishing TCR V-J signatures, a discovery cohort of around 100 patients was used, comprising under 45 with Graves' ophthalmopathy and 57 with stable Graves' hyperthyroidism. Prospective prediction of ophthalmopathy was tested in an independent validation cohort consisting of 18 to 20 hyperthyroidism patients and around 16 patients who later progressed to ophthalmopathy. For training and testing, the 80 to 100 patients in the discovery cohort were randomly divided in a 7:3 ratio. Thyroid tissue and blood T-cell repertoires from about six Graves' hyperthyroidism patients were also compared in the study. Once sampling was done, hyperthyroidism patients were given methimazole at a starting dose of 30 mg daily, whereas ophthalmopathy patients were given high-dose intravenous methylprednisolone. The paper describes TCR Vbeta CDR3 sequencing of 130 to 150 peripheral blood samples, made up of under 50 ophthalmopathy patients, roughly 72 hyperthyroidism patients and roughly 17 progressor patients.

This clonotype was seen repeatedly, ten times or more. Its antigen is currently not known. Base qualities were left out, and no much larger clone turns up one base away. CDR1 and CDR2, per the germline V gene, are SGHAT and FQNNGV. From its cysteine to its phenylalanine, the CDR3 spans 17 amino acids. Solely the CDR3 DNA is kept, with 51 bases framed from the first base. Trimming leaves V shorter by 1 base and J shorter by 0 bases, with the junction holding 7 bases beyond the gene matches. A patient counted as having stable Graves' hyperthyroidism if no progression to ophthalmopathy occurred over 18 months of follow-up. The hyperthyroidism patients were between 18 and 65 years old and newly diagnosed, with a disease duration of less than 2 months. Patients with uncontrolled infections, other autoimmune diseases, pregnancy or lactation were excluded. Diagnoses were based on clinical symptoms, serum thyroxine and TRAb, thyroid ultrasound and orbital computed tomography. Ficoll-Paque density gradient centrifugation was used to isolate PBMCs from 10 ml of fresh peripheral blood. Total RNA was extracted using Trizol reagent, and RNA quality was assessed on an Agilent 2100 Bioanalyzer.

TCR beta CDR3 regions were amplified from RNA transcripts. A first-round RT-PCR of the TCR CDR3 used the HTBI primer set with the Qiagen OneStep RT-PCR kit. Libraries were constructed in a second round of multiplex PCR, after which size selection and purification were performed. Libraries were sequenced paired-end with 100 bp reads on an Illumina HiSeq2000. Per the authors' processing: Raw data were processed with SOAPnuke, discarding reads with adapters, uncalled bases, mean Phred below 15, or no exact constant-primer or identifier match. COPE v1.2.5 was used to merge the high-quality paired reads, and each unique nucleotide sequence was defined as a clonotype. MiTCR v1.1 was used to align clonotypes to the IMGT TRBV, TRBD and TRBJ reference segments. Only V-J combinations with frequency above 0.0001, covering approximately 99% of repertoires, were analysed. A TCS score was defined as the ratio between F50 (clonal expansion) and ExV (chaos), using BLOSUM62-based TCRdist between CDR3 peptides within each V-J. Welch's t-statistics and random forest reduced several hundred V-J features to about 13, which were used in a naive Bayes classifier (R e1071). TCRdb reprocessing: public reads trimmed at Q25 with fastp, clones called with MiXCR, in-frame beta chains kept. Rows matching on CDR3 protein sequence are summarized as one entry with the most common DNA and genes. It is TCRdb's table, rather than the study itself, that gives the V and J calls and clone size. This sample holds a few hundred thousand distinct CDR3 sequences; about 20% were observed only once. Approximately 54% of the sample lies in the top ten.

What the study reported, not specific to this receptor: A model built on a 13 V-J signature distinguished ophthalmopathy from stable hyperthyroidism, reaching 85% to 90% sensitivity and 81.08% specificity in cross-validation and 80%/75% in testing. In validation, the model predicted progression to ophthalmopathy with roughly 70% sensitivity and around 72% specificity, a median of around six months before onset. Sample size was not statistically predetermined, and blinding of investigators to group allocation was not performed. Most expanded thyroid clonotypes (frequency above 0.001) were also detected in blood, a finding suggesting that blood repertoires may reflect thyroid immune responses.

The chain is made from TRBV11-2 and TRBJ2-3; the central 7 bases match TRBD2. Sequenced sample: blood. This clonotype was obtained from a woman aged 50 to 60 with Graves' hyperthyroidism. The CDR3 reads CASSLGPASGSTDTQYF. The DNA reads TGTGCCAGCAGCTTAGGACCGGCTAGCGGAAGCACAGATACGCAGTATTTT.